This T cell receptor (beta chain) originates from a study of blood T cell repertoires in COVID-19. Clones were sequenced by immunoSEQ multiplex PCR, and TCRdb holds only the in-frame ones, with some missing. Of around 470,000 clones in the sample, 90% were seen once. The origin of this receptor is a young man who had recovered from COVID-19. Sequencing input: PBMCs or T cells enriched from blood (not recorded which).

CDR3 DNA sequence: TGTGCCAGCAGCGGAAATACAGAATACAATGAGCAGTTCTTC. It specifies CASSGNTEYNEQFF. The V call is TRBV4-2, the J call TRBJ2-1; D remains unclear. This CDR3 has 14 amino acids. V was pared by 5 bases and J by 4 bases, with 12 bases between. Germline V gene data show CDR1 as LGHNA and CDR2 as YNFKEQ.